This T cell receptor beta chain is drawn from a study of Ad26.COV2.S vaccination and SARS-CoV-2 variants. As for treatment: roughly 18 received Ad26.COV2.S at low or high dose, single or two shots; about 5 received placebo; per-sample allocation not given. Sampling took place 63 days after the first vaccine or placebo injection. Findings of the study overall: TCR breadth and depth analyses may have underestimated total T cell responses.

Produced via immunoSEQ multiplex PCR; TCRdb's table is partial and in-frame only. Of roughly 380,000 clones listed, about nine tenths are singletons. This clone was recorded only once. The antigen remains unidentified. The CDR3 has 15 residues. Germline V gene data show CDR1 as LGHDT and CDR2 as YNNKEL (reference sequence). The V gene lost 4 bases and the J gene lost 4 bases, with 16 bases spanning the gap. The chain is built from TRBV3-1 (or the pseudogene TRBV3-2) and TRBJ1-2; D not resolved. This sequence originates from a person between 18 and 59 years old who received the Ad26.COV2.S COVID-19 vaccine or a placebo. The material was peripheral blood, obtained in a trial of Ad26.COV2.S vaccine versus placebo. CDR3 residues: CASSPREVEFYGYTF. The CDR3, as DNA: TGTGCCAGCAGCCCCCGGGAGGTTGAATTCTATGGCTACACCTTC.